The 18 T cell receptor beta chains reported below all come from one sample, sequenced in a study of blood T cell repertoires in COVID-19. Using immunoSEQ multiplex PCR, the repertoire was profiled, and TCRdb retains in-frame clones only, with some absent. The sample has some 130,000 clones, 70% to 80% seen once; the top ten hold 10% to 12%. The sample taken for sequencing was peripheral blood. The receptors were sampled from a human donor in a cohort sampled during active COVID-19.

The V gene is TRBV30, the J gene TRBJ1-2, with D maybe TRBD1 (5 bases). The germline CDR1 and CDR2 sequences are GTSNPN and SVGIG (reference sequence). Trimming took off 3 bases at V and 8 bases at J, with 13 bases between the two ends. This CDR3 region has 12 residues. CDR3 sequence (DNA): TGTGCCTGGAGGGGGGGAAAGGGAGGCTACACCTTC. This sequence encodes CAWRGGKGGYTF.

The chain carries TRBV7-9 and TRBJ1-1; D is unclear. CDR1 is SEHNR and CDR2 is FQNEAQ in the germline V gene (reference sequence). The CDR3 is 14 amino acids. Trimming pared 0 bases from V and 3 bases from J, leaving 8 bases between. CDR3 in DNA: TGTGCCAGCAGCTTAGCGGGCACTCACACTGAAGCTTTCTTT. Its protein product is CASSLAGTHTEAFF.

This CDR3 reads CATSDGTSPETQYF. CDR3 DNA: TGTGCCACCAGTGATGGTACTAGCCCAGAGACCCAGTACTTC. The chain uses TRBV24-1 and TRBJ2-5, with D tentatively TRBD2 (6 bases). Germline V CDR1 and CDR2: KGHDR, SFDVKD. CDR3 length equals 14 residues. With 3 bases removed from V and 4 bases from J, the gap between germline ends came to 11 bases.

V is TRBV9 and J is TRBJ1-2, with TRBD1 matching over 10 bases. The germline V gene has CDR1 SGDLS and CDR2 YYNGEE. The J segment lost 8 bases and the V segment lost 0 bases, leaving 7 bases of the junction unmatched. The CDR3 loop spans 15 amino acids. The CDR3 sequence: CASSVGGTGVGGYTF. Written as DNA, the CDR3 is TGTGCCAGCAGCGTAGGAGGGACAGGGGTGGGAGGCTACACCTTC.

The chain carries TRBV7-6 and TRBJ2-3; 10 nucleotides align to TRBD2. V dropped 3 bases and J dropped 1; count of bases not matched to a gene: 10. CDR3 size: 18 residues. CDR1 and CDR2 (germline): SGHVS, FNYEAQ. The CDR3 DNA follows: TGTGCCAGCAGCTTCCAAGCGGGGGGGCGGGCAGGCACAGATACGCAGTATTTT. It encodes CASSFQAGGRAGTDTQYF.

V gene TRBV29-1 combines with J gene TRBJ1-1; TRBD1 aligns across 7 bases. The CDR3 is 14 residues long. In germline, CDR1 is SQVTM, CDR2 ANQGSEA. V shed 6 bases, J shed 1 base, and the junction held 8 bases outside the gene matches. The CDR3 DNA is TGCAGCGTCTTGAACCAGGGGGGGAACACTGAAGCTTTCTTT. Translated: CSVLNQGGNTEAFF.

This chain links TRBV7-9 with TRBJ1-1, with 10 bases aligning to TRBD1. V gave up 4 bases and J gave up 4 bases; unmatched junction bases: 9. Germline assignment: CDR1 SEHNR and CDR2 FQNEAQ (reference sequence). This CDR3 spans 16 amino acids. Here the CDR3 reads CASSSETGGTSTEAFF. The CDR3, as DNA: TGTGCCAGCAGCTCAGAGACAGGGGGCACGAGCACTGAAGCTTTCTTT.

This clone showed up just a few times. This chain connects TRBV30 to TRBJ1-1; perhaps TRBD1 as D (5 bases). Germline assignment: CDR1 GTSNPN and CDR2 SVGIG (reference sequence). V dropped 1 base and J dropped 0 bases, with 6 bases sitting between them. There are 13 residues in the CDR3. The CDR3, as DNA: TGTGCCTGGAGTGAGGGGTTGAACACTGAAGCTTTCTTT. It codes for CAWSEGLNTEAFF.

A single count supports this clone. The V call is TRBV7-8, the J call TRBJ2-3; 9 bases line up with TRBD1. The CDR3 has 16 residues. V lost 5 bases, J lost 4 bases, and 10 bases stayed unmatched. The V gene's germline CDR1 is SGHVS and CDR2 FQNEAQ. CDR3 sequence: CASSPFGTGSPDTQYF. The CDR3 coding sequence is TGTGCCAGCAGCCCGTTCGGGACAGGGAGTCCAGATACGCAGTATTTT. Combining the CDR3 with reference TRBV7-8 and TRBJ2-3 gives the whole variable domain GAGVSQSPRYKVAKRGQDVALRCDPISGHVSLFWYQQALGQGPEFLTYFQNEAQLDKSGLPSDRFFAERPEGSVSTLKIQRTQQEDSAVYLCASSPFGTGSPDTQYFGPGTRLTVL.

This clone was seen a few times. The chain uses TRBV28 and TRBJ2-3; 11 bases align to TRBD2. Germline loops: CDR1 MDHEN, CDR2 SYDVKM. V lost 6 bases, J lost 3 bases, and 11 bases stayed unmatched. The CDR3 runs 17 residues. CDR3 protein: CASSPTGLAAGTDTQYF. As DNA, the CDR3 is TGTGCCAGCAGCCCGACGGGACTAGCGGCCGGAACAGATACGCAGTATTTT.

This clone was seen only once. A much bigger clone sits one base away, suggesting this may be a read error. This chain joins TRBV7-9 and TRBJ1-1, with D possibly matching TRBD1 (5 bases). V was cut by 3 bases and J by 1 base, with 6 bases left in between. This CDR3 contains 13 residues. Germline V gene sequence: CDR1 SEHNR, CDR2 FQNEAQ (reference sequence). The CDR3 region has the DNA TGTGCCAGCAGCTTTCAGGGGAACACTGAAGCTTTCTTT. It encodes CASSFQGNTEAFF.

This chain joins TRBV29-1 and TRBJ1-1; tentatively, D is TRBD1 (6 bases). The V gene lost 3 bases and the J gene lost 1 base, with 12 bases spanning the gap. CDR1 is SQVTM, CDR2 ANQGSEA, per germline. The CDR3 spans 14 residues. The CDR3 is CSVERGGRNTEAFF. The DNA of the CDR3 is TGCAGCGTTGAGAGGGGGGGGCGGAACACTGAAGCTTTCTTT.

The chain links TRBV5-1 to TRBJ1-3; D gene ambiguous. The V gene's germline CDR1 is SGHRS and CDR2 YFSETQ. Trimming removed 1 base from V and 0 bases from J, with 8 bases in between. This CDR3 has 15 amino acids. The CDR3 here is CASSLQASSGNTIYF. The CDR3, as DNA: TGCGCCAGCAGCTTGCAGGCGAGCTCTGGAAACACCATATATTTT.

The J gene is TRBJ2-5, the V gene TRBV5-4, with a weak D call TRBD2 (6 bases). This CDR3 is built from 13 residues. The germline V gene encodes CDR1 SGHNT and CDR2 YYREEE (reference sequence). The V end lost 5 bases, the J end lost 7 bases, and 15 bases lay between the germline ends. The CDR3 loop reads CASRLQMGGTQYF. The CDR3 DNA reads as TGTGCCAGCAGACTTCAAATGGGGGGGACCCAGTACTTC.

A single count supports this clone. The rearrangement uses TRBV7-2 and TRBJ2-1; no definite D call. Deletions cut 5 bases from V and 8 bases from J, with 13 bases between. CDR3 length equals 13 residues. Per germline, CDR1 SGHTA and CDR2 FQGNSA. The chain's CDR3 is CASSITPSDEQFF. CDR3 DNA: TGTGCCAGCAGCATAACTCCGTCGGATGAGCAGTTCTTC.

This chain uses TRBV9 with TRBJ1-3; D not resolved. The CDR3 sequence is 13 residues long. The germline CDR1 and CDR2 sequences are SGDLS and YYNGEE. V was pared by 5 bases and J by 0 bases, with 6 bases between. DNA for the CDR3: TGTGCCAGCAGAGCGGACTCTGGAAACACCATATATTTT. This sequence encodes CASRADSGNTIYF.

The J gene is TRBJ2-7, the V gene TRBV9, with D possibly matching TRBD2 (6 bases). V lost 5 bases and J 3 bases, leaving 18 bases between the germline ends. In germline, CDR1 is SGDLS, CDR2 YYNGEE. The CDR3 contains 15 residues. CDR3 amino acids: CASSQGAGTDYEQYF. The CDR3 coding sequence is TGTGCCAGCAGTCAAGGGGCGGGAACCGACTACGAGCAGTACTTC.

About this clone: The identical CDR3 is also encoded by other nucleotide sequences in the sample. This chain joins TRBV27 and TRBJ2-3, with D hard to call. The germline V gene encodes CDR1 MNHEY and CDR2 SMNVEV (reference sequence). This CDR3 region has 13 residues. V lost 3 bases to trimming and J lost 0 bases, with 4 bases between them. The CDR3 reads CASSFLSTDTQYF. CDR3 bases: TGTGCCAGCAGTTTCCTTAGCACAGATACGCAGTATTTT.